Sequencing of this T cell receptor (beta chain) was carried out in a study of shared T cell receptors in the human thymus. The data were produced by immunoSEQ multiplex PCR, yet TCRdb's version contains in-frame clones alone and is incomplete. The table has about 660,000 clones, 70% to 90% seen once; the top ten hold over 0.008%. The CDR3 contains 16 residues. V lost 3 bases and J lost 0, with 11 bases in between. Germline CDR1 reads LGHNA; CDR2 reads YNFKEQ. These data were likewise used in another study, on human thymus T cells. That report adds: Infants served as donors; they were healthy and Finnish and were having corrective surgery for congenital heart defects. Thymus pieces cut out during corrective heart surgery were the tissue that was used. Apparent bias marked the V and J gene usage of thymic and blood repertoires. Thymic repertoires overlap heavily among unrelated individuals, related research has reported.

Sequencing was performed on thymocytes. The sequence came from a boy less than two years old with a congenital heart defect. This sequence joins TRBV4-2 and TRBJ2-2, with D unresolved. CDR3 nucleotide sequence: TGTGCCAGCAGCCAGGGCGCAGCAACGAACACCGGGGAGCTGTTTTTT. It specifies CASSQGAATNTGELFF.